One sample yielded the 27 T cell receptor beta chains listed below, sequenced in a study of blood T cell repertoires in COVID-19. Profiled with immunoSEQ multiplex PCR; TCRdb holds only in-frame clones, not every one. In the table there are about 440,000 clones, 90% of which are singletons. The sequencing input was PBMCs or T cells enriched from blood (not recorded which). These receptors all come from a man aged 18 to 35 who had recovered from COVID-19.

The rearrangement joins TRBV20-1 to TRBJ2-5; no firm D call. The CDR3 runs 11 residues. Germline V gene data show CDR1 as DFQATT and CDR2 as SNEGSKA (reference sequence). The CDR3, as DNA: TGCAGCCGAACCTTAGAAGAGACCCAGTACTTC. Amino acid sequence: CSRTLEETQYF.

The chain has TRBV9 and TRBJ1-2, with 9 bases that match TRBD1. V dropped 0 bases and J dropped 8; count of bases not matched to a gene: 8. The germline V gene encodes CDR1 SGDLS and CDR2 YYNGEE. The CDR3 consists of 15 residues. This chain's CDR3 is CASSVGWGQGWGYTF. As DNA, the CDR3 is TGTGCCAGCAGCGTAGGATGGGGACAGGGATGGGGCTACACCTTC.

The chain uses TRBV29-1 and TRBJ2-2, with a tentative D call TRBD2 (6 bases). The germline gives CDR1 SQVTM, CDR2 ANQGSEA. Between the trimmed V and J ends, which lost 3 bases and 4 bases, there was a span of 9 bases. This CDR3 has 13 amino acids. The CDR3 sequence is CSVEAAGTGELFF. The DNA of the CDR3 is TGCAGCGTTGAGGCAGCGGGCACCGGGGAGCTGTTTTTT.

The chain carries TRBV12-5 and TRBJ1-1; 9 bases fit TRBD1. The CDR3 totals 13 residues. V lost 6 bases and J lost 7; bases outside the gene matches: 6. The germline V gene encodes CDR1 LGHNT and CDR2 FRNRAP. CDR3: CASGKQGALEAFF. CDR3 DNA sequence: TGTGCTAGTGGGAAACAGGGGGCCCTTGAAGCTTTCTTT.

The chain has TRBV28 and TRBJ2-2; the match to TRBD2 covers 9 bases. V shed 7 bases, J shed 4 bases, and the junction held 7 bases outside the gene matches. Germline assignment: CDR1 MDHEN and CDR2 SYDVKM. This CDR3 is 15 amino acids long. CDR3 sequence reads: CASTPGLASTGELFF. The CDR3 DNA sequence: TGTGCCAGCACCCCCGGACTAGCGAGCACCGGGGAGCTGTTTTTT.

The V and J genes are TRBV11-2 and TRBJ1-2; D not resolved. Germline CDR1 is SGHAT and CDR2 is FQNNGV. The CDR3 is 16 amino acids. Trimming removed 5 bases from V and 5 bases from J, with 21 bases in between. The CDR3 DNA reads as TGTGCCAGCAGCCCCTGGGGTGGGCGGAGGTTTTATGGCTACACCTTC. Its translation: CASSPWGGRRFYGYTF. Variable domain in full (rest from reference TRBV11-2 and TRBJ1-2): EAGVAQSPRYKIIEKRQSVAFWCNPISGHATLYWYQQILGQGPKLLIQFQNNGVVDDSQLPKDRFSAERLKGVDSTLKIQPAKLEDSAVYLCASSPWGGRRFYGYTFGSGTRLTVV.

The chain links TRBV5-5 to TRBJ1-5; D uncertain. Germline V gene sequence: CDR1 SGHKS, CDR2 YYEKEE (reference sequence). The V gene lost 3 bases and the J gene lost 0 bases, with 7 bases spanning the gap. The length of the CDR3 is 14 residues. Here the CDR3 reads CASSYGYSNQPQHF. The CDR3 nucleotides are TGTGCCAGCAGCTACGGGTATAGCAATCAGCCCCAGCATTTT. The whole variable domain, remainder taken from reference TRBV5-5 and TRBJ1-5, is DAGVTQSPTHLIKTRGQQVTLRCSPISGHKSVSWYQQVLGQGPQFIFQYYEKEERGRGNFPDRFSARQFPNYSSELNVNALLLGDSALYLCASSYGYSNQPQHFGDGTRLSIL.

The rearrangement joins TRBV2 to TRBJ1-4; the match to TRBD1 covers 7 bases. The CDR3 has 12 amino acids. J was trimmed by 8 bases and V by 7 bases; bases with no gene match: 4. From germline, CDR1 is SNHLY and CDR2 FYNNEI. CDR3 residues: CASTRGKEKLFF. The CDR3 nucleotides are TGTGCCAGCACCAGGGGGAAAGAAAAACTGTTTTTT.

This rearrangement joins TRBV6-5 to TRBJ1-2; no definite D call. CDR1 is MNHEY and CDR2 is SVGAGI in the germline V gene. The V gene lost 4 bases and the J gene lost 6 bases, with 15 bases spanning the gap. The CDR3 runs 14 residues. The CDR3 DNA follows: TGTGCCAGCAGTTCGACGGGAAACGTAAATGGCTACACCTTC. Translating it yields CASSSTGNVNGYTF.

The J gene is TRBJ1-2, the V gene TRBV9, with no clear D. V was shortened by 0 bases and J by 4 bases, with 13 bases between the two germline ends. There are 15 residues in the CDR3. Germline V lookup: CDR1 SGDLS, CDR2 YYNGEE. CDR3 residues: CASSVEPDLRYGYTF. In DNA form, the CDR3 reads TGTGCCAGCAGCGTAGAACCGGACTTACGCTATGGCTACACCTTC.

The CDR3 DNA sequence: TGCGCCAGCATGGACAGGGGGCATAGCACTGAAGCTTTCTTT. Protein sequence: CASMDRGHSTEAFF. This chain uses TRBV5-1 with TRBJ1-1, with 11 bases lining up with TRBD1. The CDR3 spans 14 residues. V shed 6 bases and J 4 bases; nucleotides not matched to a gene: 5. Germline CDR1 reads SGHRS; CDR2 reads YFSETQ.

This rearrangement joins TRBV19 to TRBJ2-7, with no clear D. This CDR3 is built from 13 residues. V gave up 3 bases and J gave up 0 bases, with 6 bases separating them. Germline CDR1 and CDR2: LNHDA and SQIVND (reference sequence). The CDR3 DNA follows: TGTGCCAGTAGTATCAGACTCTCCTACGAGCAGTACTTC. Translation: CASSIRLSYEQYF.

CDR3 residues: CASNPSGLAEAYEQYF. The CDR3 DNA sequence: TGTGCCAGCAACCCCTCGGGACTAGCGGAAGCCTACGAGCAGTACTTC. The rearrangement joins TRBV28 to TRBJ2-7; 11 positions match TRBD2. Unmatched junction bases numbered 10, after V lost 7 bases and J lost 2 bases. The CDR3 spans 16 residues. Germline-derived CDR1 and CDR2 are MDHEN and SYDVKM. Full variable domain (rest looked up from reference TRBV28 and TRBJ2-7): DVKVTQSSRYLVKRTGEKVFLECVQDMDHENMFWYRQDPGLGLRLIYFSYDVKMKEKGDIPEGYSVSREKKERFSLILESASTNQTSMYLCASNPSGLAEAYEQYFGPGTRLTVT.

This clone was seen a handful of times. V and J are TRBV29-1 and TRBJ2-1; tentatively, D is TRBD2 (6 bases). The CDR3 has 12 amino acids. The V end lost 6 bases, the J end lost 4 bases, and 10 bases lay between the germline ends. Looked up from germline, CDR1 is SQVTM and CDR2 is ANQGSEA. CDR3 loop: CSVASEYNEQFF. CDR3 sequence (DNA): TGCAGCGTAGCTAGCGAGTACAATGAGCAGTTCTTC.

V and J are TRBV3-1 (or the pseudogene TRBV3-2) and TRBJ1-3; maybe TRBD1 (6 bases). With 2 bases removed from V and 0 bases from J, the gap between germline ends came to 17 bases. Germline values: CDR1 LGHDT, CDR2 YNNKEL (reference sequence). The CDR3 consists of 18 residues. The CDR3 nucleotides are TGTGCCAGCAGCCAATTTTCAGGGACAATCCACTCTGGAAACACCATATATTTT. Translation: CASSQFSGTIHSGNTIYF.

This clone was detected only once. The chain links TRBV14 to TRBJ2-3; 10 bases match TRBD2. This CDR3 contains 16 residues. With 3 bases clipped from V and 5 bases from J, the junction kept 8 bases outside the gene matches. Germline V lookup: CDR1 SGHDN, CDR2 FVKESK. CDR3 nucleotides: TGTGCCAGCAGCCAGTTTGCTAGCGGGAGTGTAGATACGCAGTATTTT. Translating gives CASSQFASGSVDTQYF.

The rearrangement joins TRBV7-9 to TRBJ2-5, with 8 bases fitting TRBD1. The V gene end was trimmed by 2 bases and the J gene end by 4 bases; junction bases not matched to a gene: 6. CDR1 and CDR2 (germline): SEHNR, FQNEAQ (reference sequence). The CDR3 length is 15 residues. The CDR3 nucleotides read TGTGCCAGCAGCTTACCGCAGGGGGCCACAGAGACCCAGTACTTC. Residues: CASSLPQGATETQYF.

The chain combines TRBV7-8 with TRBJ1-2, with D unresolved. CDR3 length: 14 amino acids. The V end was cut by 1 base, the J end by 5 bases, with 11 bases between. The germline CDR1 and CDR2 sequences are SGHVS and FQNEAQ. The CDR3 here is CASSLGAVSYGYTF. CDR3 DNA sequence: TGTGCCAGCAGCTTAGGGGCAGTATCTTATGGCTACACCTTC.

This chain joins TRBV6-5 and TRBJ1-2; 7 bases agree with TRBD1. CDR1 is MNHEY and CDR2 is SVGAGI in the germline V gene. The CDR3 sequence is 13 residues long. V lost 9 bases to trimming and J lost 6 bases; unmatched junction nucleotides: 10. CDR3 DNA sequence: TGTGCCAGTCGGAGGGGGCGCGAAAATGGCTACACCTTC. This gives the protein CASRRGRENGYTF.

CDR3 in DNA: TGTGCCAGCAGTTCGACAGGAACCTATAATTCACCCCTCCACTTT. Translating gives CASSSTGTYNSPLHF. The chain has TRBV27 and TRBJ1-6; D perhaps matches TRBD1 (6 bases). This CDR3 contains 15 residues. The V gene's germline CDR1 is MNHEY and CDR2 SMNVEV (reference sequence). With 4 bases removed from V and 2 bases from J, the gap between germline ends came to 9 bases.

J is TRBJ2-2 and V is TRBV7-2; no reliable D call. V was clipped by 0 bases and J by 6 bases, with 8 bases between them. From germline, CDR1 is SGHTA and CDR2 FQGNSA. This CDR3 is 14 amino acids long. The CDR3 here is CASSLARWAGELFF. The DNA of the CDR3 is TGTGCCAGCAGCTTAGCCAGGTGGGCCGGGGAGCTGTTTTTT.

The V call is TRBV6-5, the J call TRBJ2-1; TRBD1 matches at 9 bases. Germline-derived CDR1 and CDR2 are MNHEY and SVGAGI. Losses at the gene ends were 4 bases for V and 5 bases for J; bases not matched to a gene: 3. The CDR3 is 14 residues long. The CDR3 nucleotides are TGTGCCAGCAGTTCCGGGACAGGGCACAATGAGCAGTTCTTC. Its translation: CASSSGTGHNEQFF.

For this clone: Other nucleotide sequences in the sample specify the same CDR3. CDR3 nucleotides: TGTGCCAGCAGAACCGACTCTAACTATGGCTACACCTTC. Its protein is CASRTDSNYGYTF. The V call is TRBV6-5, the J call TRBJ1-2, with unresolved D. Trimming removed 6 bases at V and 0 bases at J, with 8 bases between. Germline V lookup: CDR1 MNHEY, CDR2 SVGAGI. This CDR3 contains 13 residues.

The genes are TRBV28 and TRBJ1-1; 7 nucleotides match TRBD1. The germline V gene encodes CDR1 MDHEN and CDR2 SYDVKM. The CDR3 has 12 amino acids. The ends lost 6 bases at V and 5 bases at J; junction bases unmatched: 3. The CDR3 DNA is TGTGCCAGCAGGGACAGGCGGACTGAAGCTTTCTTT. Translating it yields CASRDRRTEAFF.

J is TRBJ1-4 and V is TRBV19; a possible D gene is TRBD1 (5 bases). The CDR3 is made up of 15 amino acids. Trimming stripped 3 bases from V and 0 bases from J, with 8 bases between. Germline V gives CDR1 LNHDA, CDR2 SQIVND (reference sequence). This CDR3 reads CASSILQATNEKLFF. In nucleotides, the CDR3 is TGTGCCAGTAGTATTCTACAGGCAACTAATGAAAAACTGTTTTTT.

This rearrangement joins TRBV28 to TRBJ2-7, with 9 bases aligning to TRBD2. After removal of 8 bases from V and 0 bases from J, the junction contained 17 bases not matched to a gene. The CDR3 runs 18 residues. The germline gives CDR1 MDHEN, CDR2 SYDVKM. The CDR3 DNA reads TGTGCCAGCGGTAGTCACAGGGGAGCACTAGCGGGCTCCTACGAGCAGTACTTC. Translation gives CASGSHRGALAGSYEQYF.

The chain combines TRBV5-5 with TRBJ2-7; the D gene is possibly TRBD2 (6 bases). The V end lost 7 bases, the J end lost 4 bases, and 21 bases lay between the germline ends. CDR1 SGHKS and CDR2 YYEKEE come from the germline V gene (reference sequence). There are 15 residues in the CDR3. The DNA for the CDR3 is TGTGCCAGCCTACCTTGGGGGGACGGTGCGTACGAGCAGTACTTC. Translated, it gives CASLPWGDGAYEQYF.